These T cell receptor beta chains were read from a single sample in a study of blood T cell repertoires in COVID-19. Some clones are missing from TCRdb's copy, which holds only in-frame ones; the method was immunoSEQ multiplex PCR. The data hold 150,000 to 200,000 clones, with approximately 80% observed a single time. Material: PBMCs or T cells enriched from blood (not recorded which). The receptor source for this set is a man between 45 and 60 years old who had recovered from COVID-19. Both conserved end residues are part of each CDR3. Fields, in order: clone size, J gene, D gene, V gene, CDR3 DNA, CDR3 protein. D genes are given only for firm matches. A clone size is listed for some rows: how often the clone was seen (once, few, many), or a class if it is expanded.

clone_size: once; j_call: TRBJ1-2; d_call: -; v_call: TRBV18; cdr3_nt: TGTGCCAGCTCACCAGAGGCGGGACTTCGCTCGTTTGGCTACACCTTC; cdr3_aa: CASSPEAGLRSFGYTF
clone_size: -; j_call: TRBJ2-3; d_call: TRBD2; v_call: TRBV15; cdr3_nt: TGTGCCACCAGCAGTGGACTAGTTCGAGATACGCAGTATTTT; cdr3_aa: CATSSGLVRDTQYF
clone_size: -; j_call: TRBJ1-6; d_call: -; v_call: TRBV6-2/TRBV6-3; cdr3_nt: TGTGCCAGCAGCCTATTGGGCACACCCCTCCACTTT; cdr3_aa: CASSLLGTPLHF
clone_size: -; j_call: TRBJ2-1; d_call: TRBD1; v_call: TRBV19; cdr3_nt: TGTGCCAGTAGTATACCGACAGGGGGAGGAAACAATGAGCAGTTCTTC; cdr3_aa: CASSIPTGGGNNEQFF
clone_size: -; j_call: TRBJ2-7; d_call: -; v_call: TRBV7-8; cdr3_nt: TGTGCCAGCAGCTTAGCAAATTACAGGCTAAACTACGAGCAGTACTTC; cdr3_aa: CASSLANYRLNYEQYF
clone_size: -; j_call: TRBJ2-2; d_call: TRBD1; v_call: TRBV29-1; cdr3_nt: TGCAGCGGGCGGACGACAGGGGCTGGGGAGCTGTTTTTT; cdr3_aa: CSGRTTGAGELFF
clone_size: -; j_call: TRBJ1-2; d_call: -; v_call: TRBV28; cdr3_nt: TGTGCCAGCAGTTCTATTAACAGGGTGCAGGGCTACACCTTC; cdr3_aa: CASSSINRVQGYTF
clone_size: -; j_call: TRBJ2-7; d_call: TRBD2; v_call: TRBV19; cdr3_nt: TGTGCCAGTAGTGAAAGCGGGAGGGCCGACGAGCAGTACTTC; cdr3_aa: CASSESGRADEQYF
clone_size: -; j_call: TRBJ2-1; d_call: -; v_call: TRBV24-1; cdr3_nt: TGTGCCACCAGTGATTCCGGGACTCTTGAGCAGTTCTTC; cdr3_aa: CATSDSGTLEQFF
clone_size: -; j_call: TRBJ2-7; d_call: -; v_call: TRBV7-2; cdr3_nt: TGTGCCAGCAGCTTAATCCCGACAGACTACGAGCAGTACTTC; cdr3_aa: CASSLIPTDYEQYF
clone_size: -; j_call: TRBJ2-7; d_call: TRBD1; v_call: TRBV5-1; cdr3_nt: TGCGCCAGCAGCTTCTGGACAGGGTCCCACGAGCAGTACTTC; cdr3_aa: CASSFWTGSHEQYF
clone_size: -; j_call: TRBJ2-1; d_call: -; v_call: TRBV7-2; cdr3_nt: TGTGCCAGCAGCTTAGCTCTAGCTGGATACAATGAGCAGTTCTTC; cdr3_aa: CASSLALAGYNEQFF
clone_size: -; j_call: TRBJ1-4; d_call: TRBD1; v_call: TRBV7-9; cdr3_nt: TGTGCCAGCAGTCAGCAGGGGGCAGCAACTAATGAAAAACTGTTTTTT; cdr3_aa: CASSQQGAATNEKLFF
clone_size: -; j_call: TRBJ2-3; d_call: TRBD1; v_call: TRBV7-2; cdr3_nt: TGTGCCAGCAGCAGTAATTCACCGGGACAGGGAACAGATACGCAGTATTTT; cdr3_aa: CASSSNSPGQGTDTQYF
clone_size: -; j_call: TRBJ2-7; d_call: -; v_call: TRBV7-3; cdr3_nt: TGTGCCAGCAGCTTATCCCCGGGGGTCGAGCAGTACTTC; cdr3_aa: CASSLSPGVEQYF
clone_size: -; j_call: TRBJ1-2; d_call: TRBD1; v_call: TRBV30; cdr3_nt: TGTGCCTGGAGTAGGACAGGGGGAAACTATGGCTACACCTTC; cdr3_aa: CAWSRTGGNYGYTF
clone_size: -; j_call: TRBJ2-7; d_call: -; v_call: TRBV18; cdr3_nt: TGTGCCAGCTCACCTTTTGGTAGTCTTCGCTACGAGCAGTACTTC; cdr3_aa: CASSPFGSLRYEQYF
clone_size: -; j_call: TRBJ2-3; d_call: -; v_call: TRBV7-2; cdr3_nt: TGTGCCAGCAGCTTAGCGGGGTTAGCGGTGAGCGGCACAGATACGCAGTATTTT; cdr3_aa: CASSLAGLAVSGTDTQYF
clone_size: -; j_call: TRBJ2-3; d_call: TRBD1; v_call: TRBV11-1; cdr3_nt: TGTGCCAGCAGCATCGGGACAGTCACAGATACGCAGTATTTT; cdr3_aa: CASSIGTVTDTQYF
clone_size: -; j_call: TRBJ2-7; d_call: TRBD2; v_call: TRBV2; cdr3_nt: TGTGCCAGCGTAGGGACCCCGGCAGCGGGGGAGCAGTACTTC; cdr3_aa: CASVGTPAAGEQYF
clone_size: -; j_call: TRBJ2-7; d_call: -; v_call: TRBV9; cdr3_nt: TGTGCCAGCAGCCTACGCGGTGGTTTAGGCGAGCAGTACTTC; cdr3_aa: CASSLRGGLGEQYF
clone_size: -; j_call: TRBJ2-1; d_call: -; v_call: TRBV21-1; cdr3_nt: TGTGCCAGCAGCGAGGACAGGCTATACAATGAGCAGTTCTTC; cdr3_aa: CASSEDRLYNEQFF
clone_size: -; j_call: TRBJ1-2; d_call: -; v_call: TRBV2; cdr3_nt: TGTGCCAGCAGTGTCGGGGGGCTAGGCTATGGCTACACCTTC; cdr3_aa: CASSVGGLGYGYTF
clone_size: -; j_call: TRBJ1-6; d_call: -; v_call: TRBV18; cdr3_nt: TGTGCCAGCTCACCCGGCGGAAGCTCCTATAATTCACCCCTCCACTTT; cdr3_aa: CASSPGGSSYNSPLHF
clone_size: few; j_call: TRBJ1-5; d_call: -; v_call: TRBV6-1; cdr3_nt: TGTGCCAGCAGTGAAACCCAGGGCAGCAATCAGCCCCAGCATTTT; cdr3_aa: CASSETQGSNQPQHF
clone_size: -; j_call: TRBJ2-7; d_call: -; v_call: TRBV12-3/TRBV12-4; cdr3_nt: TGTGCCAGCAGTTTAACTTGGGAGCAGTACTTC; cdr3_aa: CASSLTWEQYF
clone_size: -; j_call: TRBJ1-6; d_call: TRBD1; v_call: TRBV2; cdr3_nt: TGTGCCAGCAGTCAAGCCCCCGGGACAGGGCATAATTCACCCCTCCACTTT; cdr3_aa: CASSQAPGTGHNSPLHF
clone_size: -; j_call: TRBJ2-3; d_call: TRBD2; v_call: TRBV5-4; cdr3_nt: TGTGCCAGCAGCCCGAGTGGGGGGGGCACAGATACGCAGTATTTT; cdr3_aa: CASSPSGGGTDTQYF